The clone carrying this T cell receptor (beta chain) was detected ten times or more. Its specificity is unknown. Hyperthyroidism patients were newly diagnosed, had disease duration under 2 months, and were aged 18 to 65 years. Exclusion of a patient resulted from uncontrolled infection, other autoimmune disease, pregnancy or lactation. This sample stems from a study of T cells in Graves' hyperthyroidism and ophthalmopathy. As for the study in general: It was at initial diagnosis, before any treatment, that peripheral blood was collected. Whole-study results and caveats: Blood samples included most of the expanded thyroid clonotypes exceeding 0.001.

TCR beta CDR3 regions were amplified from RNA transcripts. First-round RT-PCR with HTBI primers amplified the TCR CDR3 region. TCRdb reanalysed the multiplex PCR reads using MiXCR and keeps one entry per CDR3 protein. The table has a few hundred thousand distinct CDR3 sequences, more than 12% seen once. Sequencing was performed on blood. The source of this sequence is a woman between 40 and 55 years old with Graves' hyperthyroidism that later progressed to Graves' ophthalmopathy.

In DNA, the CDR3 is TGCGCCAGCAGTGAGGGCCCCGGGACTAGCGGGGACAGTGAGCAGTTCTTC. Residues: CASSEGPGTSGDSEQFF. The chain is built from TRBV10-1 and TRBJ2-1; the match to TRBD2 covers 13 bases. V shed 2 bases and J 9 bases; nucleotides not matched to a gene: 10. Germline V gene sequence: CDR1 WNHNN, CDR2 SYGVQD (reference sequence). This CDR3 region has 17 residues.